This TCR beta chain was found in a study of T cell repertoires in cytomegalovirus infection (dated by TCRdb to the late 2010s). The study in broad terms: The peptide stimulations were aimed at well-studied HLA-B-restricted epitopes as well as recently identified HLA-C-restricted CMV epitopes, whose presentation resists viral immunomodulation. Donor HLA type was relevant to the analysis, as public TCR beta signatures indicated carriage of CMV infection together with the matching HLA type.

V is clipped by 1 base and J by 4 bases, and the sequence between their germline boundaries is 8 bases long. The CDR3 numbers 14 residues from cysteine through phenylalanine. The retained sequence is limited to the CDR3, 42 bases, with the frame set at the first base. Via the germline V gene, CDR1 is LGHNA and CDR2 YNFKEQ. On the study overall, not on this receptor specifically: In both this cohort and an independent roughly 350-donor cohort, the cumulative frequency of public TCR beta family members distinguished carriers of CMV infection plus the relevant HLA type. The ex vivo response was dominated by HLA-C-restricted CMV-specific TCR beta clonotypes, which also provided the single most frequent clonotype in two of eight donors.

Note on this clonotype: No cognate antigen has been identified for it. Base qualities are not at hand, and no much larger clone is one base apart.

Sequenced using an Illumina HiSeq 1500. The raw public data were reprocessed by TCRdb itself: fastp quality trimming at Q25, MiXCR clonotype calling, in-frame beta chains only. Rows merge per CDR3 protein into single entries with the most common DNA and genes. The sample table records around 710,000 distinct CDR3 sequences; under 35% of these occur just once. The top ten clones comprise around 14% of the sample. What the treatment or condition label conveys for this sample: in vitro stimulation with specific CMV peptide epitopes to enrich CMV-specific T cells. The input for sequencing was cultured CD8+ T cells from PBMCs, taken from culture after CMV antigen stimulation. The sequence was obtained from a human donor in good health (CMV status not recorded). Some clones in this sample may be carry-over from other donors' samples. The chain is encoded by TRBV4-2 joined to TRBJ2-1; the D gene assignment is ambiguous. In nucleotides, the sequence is TGTGCCAGCAGCCAAGGTACTACATACAATGAGCAGTTCTTC. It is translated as CASSQGTTYNEQFF.